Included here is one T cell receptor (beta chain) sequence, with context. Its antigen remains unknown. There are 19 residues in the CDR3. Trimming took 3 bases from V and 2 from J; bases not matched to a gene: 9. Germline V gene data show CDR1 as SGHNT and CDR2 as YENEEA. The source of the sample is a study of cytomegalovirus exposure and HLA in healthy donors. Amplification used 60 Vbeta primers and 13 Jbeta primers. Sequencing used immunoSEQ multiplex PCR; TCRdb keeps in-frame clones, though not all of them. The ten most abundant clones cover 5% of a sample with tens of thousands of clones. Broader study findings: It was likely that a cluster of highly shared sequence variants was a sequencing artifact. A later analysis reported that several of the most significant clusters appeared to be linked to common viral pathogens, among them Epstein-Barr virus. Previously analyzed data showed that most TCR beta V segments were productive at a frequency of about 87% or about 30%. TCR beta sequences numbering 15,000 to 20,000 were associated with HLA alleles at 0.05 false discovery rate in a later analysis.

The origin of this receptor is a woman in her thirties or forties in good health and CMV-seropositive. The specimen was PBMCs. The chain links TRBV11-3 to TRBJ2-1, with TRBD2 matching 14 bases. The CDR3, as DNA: TGTGCCAGCAGCTTGCGGACTAGCGGGGGGTCCTACACCTACAATGAGCAGTTCTTC. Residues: CASSLRTSGGSYTYNEQFF.